This record concerns one T cell receptor (beta chain) sequence. Its antigen is not known. Original analysis: The study took CDR3 differences across clinicopathological groups and made a distant-metastasis classifier for papillary thyroid cancer from them. With MiXCR, TCRdb called clones anew from the PCR reads. These V and J calls are TCRdb output, not the study's own analysis. This table holds 13,000 or so clones, approximately 23% found once. Trimming left V 2 bases short and J 5 bases short, with 12 bases between. There are 14 residues in the CDR3. The sample is drawn from a study of metastatic and nonmetastatic thyroid tumors. Study overall: Malignant thyroid and benign thyroid patients provided blood and tumor or nodule tissue whose repertoires were compared.

Until they underwent thyroid surgery, no patient had received any treatment. Whole-study findings and limits: Benign nodules reportedly had significantly lower TCR beta diversity than malignant thyroid tumors in blood and tumor.

The chain is built from TRBV12-3 or TRBV12-4 and TRBJ1-2, with D maybe TRBD1 (6 bases). This sequence originates from a female donor with papillary thyroid cancer or a benign thyroid nodule (not recorded which). Some clones in this sample may be carry-over from other donors' samples. The specimen sequenced was adjacent normal tissue. Written as DNA, the CDR3 is TGTGCCAGCAGTTTATGGGGGGCGCGGTATGGCTACACCTTC. Its translation is CASSLWGARYGYTF.